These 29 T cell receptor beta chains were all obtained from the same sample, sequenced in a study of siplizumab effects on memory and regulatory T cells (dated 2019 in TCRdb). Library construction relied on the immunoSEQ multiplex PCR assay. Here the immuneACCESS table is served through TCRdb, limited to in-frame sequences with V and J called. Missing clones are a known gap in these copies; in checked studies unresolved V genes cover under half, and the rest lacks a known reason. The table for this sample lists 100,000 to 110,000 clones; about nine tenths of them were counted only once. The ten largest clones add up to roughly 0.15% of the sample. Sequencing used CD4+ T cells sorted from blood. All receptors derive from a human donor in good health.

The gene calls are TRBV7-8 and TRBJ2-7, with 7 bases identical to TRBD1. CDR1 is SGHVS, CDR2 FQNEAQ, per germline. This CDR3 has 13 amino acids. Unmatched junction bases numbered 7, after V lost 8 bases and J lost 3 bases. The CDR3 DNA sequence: TGTGCCAGCGGGCCGGGACAGATCTACGAGCAGTACTTC. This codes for CASGPGQIYEQYF.

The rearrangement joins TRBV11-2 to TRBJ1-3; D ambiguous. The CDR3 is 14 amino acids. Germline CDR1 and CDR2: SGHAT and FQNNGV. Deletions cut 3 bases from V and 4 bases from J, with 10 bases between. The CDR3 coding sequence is TGTGCCAGCAGCTTCGGGCATCAAGGAAACACCATATATTTT. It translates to CASSFGHQGNTIYF.

In DNA form, the CDR3 reads TGCGCCAGCAGCCAAGAACATCTAGCTAACTATGGCTACACCTTC. It codes for CASSQEHLANYGYTF. J is TRBJ1-2 and V is TRBV4-3; D gene unclear. From germline, CDR1 is LGHNA and CDR2 YSLEER. V was shortened by 0 bases and J by 0 bases, with 8 bases between the two germline ends. CDR3 length equals 15 residues.

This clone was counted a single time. CDR3 amino acids: CASSPSSGGSYNEQFF. DNA of the CDR3: TGTGCCAGCAGCCCTTCTAGCGGGGGCTCCTACAATGAGCAGTTCTTC. This rearrangement joins TRBV4-2 to TRBJ2-1, with 10 positions matching TRBD2. V gave up 4 bases and J gave up 0 bases; unmatched junction bases: 3. Germline V lookup: CDR1 LGHNA, CDR2 YNFKEQ. The CDR3 covers 16 residues.

CDR3 in amino acids: CATSRDPGSFNQPQHF. The CDR3, as DNA: TGTGCCACCAGCAGAGATCCAGGGTCCTTCAATCAGCCCCAGCATTTT. The V call is TRBV15, the J call TRBJ1-5; D possibly corresponds to TRBD1 (5 bases). Trimming left V 0 bases short and J 3 bases short, with 12 bases between. CDR3 size: 16 residues. The germline V gene encodes CDR1 LNHNV and CDR2 YYDKDF (reference sequence).

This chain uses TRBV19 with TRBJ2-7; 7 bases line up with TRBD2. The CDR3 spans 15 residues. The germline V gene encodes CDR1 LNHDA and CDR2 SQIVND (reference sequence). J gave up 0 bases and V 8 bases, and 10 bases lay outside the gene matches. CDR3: CASGDLAASSYEQYF. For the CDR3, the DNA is TGTGCCAGTGGAGACCTAGCGGCCTCCTCCTACGAGCAGTACTTC.

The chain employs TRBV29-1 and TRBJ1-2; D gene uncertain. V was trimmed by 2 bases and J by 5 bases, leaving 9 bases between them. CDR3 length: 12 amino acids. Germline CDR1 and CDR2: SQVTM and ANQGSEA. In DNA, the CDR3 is TGCAGCGTTGAACCGTTCCTTTATGGCTACACCTTC. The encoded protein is CSVEPFLYGYTF.

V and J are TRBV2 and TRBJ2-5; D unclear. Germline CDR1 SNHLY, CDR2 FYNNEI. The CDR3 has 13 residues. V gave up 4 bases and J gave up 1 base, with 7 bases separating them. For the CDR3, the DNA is TGTGCCAGCAGTGGGAGCCGCCAAGAGACCCAGTACTTC. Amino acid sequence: CASSGSRQETQYF.

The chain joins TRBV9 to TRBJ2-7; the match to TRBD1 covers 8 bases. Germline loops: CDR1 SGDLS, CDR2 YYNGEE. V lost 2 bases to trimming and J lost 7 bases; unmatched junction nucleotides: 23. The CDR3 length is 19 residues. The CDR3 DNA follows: TGTGCCAGCAGCGTCCGGGACAGGCCAAGGACAAGCACAAAGAGAGAGCAGTACTTC. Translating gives CASSVRDRPRTSTKREQYF.

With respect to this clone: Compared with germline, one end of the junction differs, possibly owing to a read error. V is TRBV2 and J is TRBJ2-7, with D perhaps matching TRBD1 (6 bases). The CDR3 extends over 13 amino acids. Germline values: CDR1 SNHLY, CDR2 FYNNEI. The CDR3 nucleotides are TGTGCCAGCGGTGACAGGTCAACCTACGAGCAGTACTTC. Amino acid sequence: CASGDRSTYEQYF.

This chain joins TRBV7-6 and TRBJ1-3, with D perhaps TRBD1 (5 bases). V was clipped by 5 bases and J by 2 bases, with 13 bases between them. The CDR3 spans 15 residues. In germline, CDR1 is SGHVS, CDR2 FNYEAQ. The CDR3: CASSKTQGPGNTIYF. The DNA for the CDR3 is TGTGCCAGCAGCAAAACTCAGGGTCCTGGAAACACCATATATTTT. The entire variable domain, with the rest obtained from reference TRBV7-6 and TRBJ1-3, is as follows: GAGVSQSPRYKVTKRGQDVALRCDPISGHVSLYWYRQALGQGPEFLTYFNYEAQQDKSGLPNDRFSAERPEGSISTLTIQRTEQRDSAMYRCASSKTQGPGNTIYFGEGSWLTVV.

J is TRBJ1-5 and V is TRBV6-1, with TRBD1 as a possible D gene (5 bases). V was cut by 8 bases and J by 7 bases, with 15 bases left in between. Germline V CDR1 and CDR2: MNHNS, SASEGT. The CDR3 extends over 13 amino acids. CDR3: CASWIGAGQPQHF. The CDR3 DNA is TGTGCCAGCTGGATCGGGGCGGGGCAGCCCCAGCATTTT.

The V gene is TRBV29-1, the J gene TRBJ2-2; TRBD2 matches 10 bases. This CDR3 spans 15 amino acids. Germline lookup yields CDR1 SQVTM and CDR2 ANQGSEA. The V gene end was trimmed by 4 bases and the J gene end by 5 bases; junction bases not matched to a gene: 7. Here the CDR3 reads CSVAIAGGTTGELFF. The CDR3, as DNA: TGCAGCGTTGCGATAGCGGGGGGAACAACCGGGGAGCTGTTTTTT.

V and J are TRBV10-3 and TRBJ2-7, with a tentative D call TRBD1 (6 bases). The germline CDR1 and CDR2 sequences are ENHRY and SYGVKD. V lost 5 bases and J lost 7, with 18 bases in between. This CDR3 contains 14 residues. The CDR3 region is CAISPQGVVGEQYF. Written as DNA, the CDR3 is TGTGCCATCAGTCCACAGGGTGTAGTAGGGGAGCAGTACTTC.

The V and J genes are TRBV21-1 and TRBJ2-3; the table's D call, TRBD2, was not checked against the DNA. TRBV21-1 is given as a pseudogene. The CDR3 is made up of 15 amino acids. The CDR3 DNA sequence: TGTGCCAGCAGCAACGAGCGGGGGCCCACAGATACGCAGTATTTT. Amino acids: CASSNERGPTDTQYF.

This CDR3 reads CASSFFSSGNTIYF. The CDR3 bases are TGTGCCAGCAGCTTTTTCAGCTCTGGAAACACCATATATTTT. The gene calls are TRBV7-2 and TRBJ1-3; the D is unclear. CDR3 length equals 14 residues. Germline CDR1 reads SGHTA; CDR2 reads FQGNSA. Trimming took 3 bases from V and 0 from J, leaving 6 bases between them.

In DNA form, the CDR3 reads TGTGCCTGGAGCTCCTGGGACAATACATACGAGCAGTACTTC. It encodes CAWSSWDNTYEQYF. The rearrangement links TRBV30 to TRBJ2-7, with a tentative D call TRBD1 (6 bases). The CDR3 runs to 14 residues. Germline loops: CDR1 GTSNPN, CDR2 SVGIG (reference sequence). The ends were cut back, 3 bases at V and 4 bases at J, with 16 bases in the middle. The full variable domain, completed using reference TRBV30 and TRBJ2-7, is SQTIHQWPATLVQPVGSPLSLECTVEGTSNPNLYWYRQAAGRGLQLLFYSVGIGQISSEVPQNLSASRPQDRQFILSSKKLLLSDSGFYLCAWSSWDNTYEQYFGPGTRLTVT.

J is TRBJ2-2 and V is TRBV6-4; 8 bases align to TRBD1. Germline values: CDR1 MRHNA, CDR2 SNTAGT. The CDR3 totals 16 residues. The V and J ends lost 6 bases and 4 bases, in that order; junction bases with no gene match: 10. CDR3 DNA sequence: TGTGCCAGCAGCAGCGGATCAGGGGGCGGCACCGGGGAGCTGTTTTTT. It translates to CASSSGSGGGTGELFF.

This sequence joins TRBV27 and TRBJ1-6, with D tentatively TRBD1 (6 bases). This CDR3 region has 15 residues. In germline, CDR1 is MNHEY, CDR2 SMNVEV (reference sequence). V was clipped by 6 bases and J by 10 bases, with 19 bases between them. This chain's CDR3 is CASSRTGTSDSPLHF. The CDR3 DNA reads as TGTGCCAGCAGCCGGACCGGGACATCGGACTCACCCCTCCACTTT.

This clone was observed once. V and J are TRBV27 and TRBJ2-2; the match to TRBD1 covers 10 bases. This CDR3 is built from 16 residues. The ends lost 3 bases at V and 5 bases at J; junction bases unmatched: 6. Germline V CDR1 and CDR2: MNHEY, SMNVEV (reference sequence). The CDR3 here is CASSFRQGAGTGELFF. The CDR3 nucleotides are TGTGCCAGCAGTTTCAGACAGGGGGCGGGGACCGGGGAGCTGTTTTTT.

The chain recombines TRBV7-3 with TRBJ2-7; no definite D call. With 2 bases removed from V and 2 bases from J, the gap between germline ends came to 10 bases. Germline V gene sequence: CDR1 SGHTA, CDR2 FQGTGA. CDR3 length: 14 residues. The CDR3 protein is CASSLSAGPYEQYF. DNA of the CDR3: TGTGCCAGCAGCTTATCGGCAGGACCCTACGAGCAGTACTTC.

This CDR3 is CASGPGTGDNEQFF. The CDR3 nucleotides are TGTGCTAGTGGACCCGGGACAGGGGACAATGAGCAGTTCTTC. The chain links TRBV12-5 to TRBJ2-1; 10 bases fit TRBD1. After removal of 6 bases from V and 5 bases from J, the junction contained 4 bases not matched to a gene. Germline V gene lookup returns CDR1 LGHNT and CDR2 FRNRAP. The CDR3 runs 14 residues.

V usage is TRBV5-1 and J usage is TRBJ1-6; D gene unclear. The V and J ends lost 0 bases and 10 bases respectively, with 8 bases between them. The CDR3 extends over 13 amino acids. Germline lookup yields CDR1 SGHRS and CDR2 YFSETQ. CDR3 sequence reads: CASSLEPWSPLHF. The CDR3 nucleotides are TGCGCCAGCAGCTTGGAGCCCTGGTCACCCCTCCACTTT.

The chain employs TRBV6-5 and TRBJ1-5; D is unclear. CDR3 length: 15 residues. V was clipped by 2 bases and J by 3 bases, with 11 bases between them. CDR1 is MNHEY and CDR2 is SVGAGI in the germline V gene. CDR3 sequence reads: CASSYILGDNQPQHF. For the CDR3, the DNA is TGTGCCAGCAGTTACATCCTTGGGGACAATCAGCCCCAGCATTTT.

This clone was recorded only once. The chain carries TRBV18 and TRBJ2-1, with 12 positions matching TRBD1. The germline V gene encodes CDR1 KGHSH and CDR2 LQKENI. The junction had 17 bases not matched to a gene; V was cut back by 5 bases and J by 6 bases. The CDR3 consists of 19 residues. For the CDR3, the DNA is TGTGCCAGCTCATCGAAATTCCCGGGACAGGGGGCGATTCTCAATGAGCAGTTCTTC. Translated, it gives CASSSKFPGQGAILNEQFF. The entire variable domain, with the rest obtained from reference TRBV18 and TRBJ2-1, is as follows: NAGVMQNPRHLVRRRGQEARLRCSPMKGHSHVYWYRQLPEEGLKFMVYLQKENIIDESGMPKERFSAEFPKEGPSILRIQQVVRGDSAAYFCASSSKFPGQGAILNEQFFGPGTRLTVL.

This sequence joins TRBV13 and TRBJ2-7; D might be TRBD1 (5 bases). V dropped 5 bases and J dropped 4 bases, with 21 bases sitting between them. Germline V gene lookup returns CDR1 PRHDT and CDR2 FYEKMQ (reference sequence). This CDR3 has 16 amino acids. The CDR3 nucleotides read TGTGCCAGCAGCAGGCAGACAGCTATAACTTCTTACGAGCAGTACTTC. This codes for CASSRQTAITSYEQYF.

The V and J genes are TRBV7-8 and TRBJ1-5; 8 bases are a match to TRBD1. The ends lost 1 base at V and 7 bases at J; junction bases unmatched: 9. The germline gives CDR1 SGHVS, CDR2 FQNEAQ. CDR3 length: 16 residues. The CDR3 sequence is CASSLEQGAAGQPQHF. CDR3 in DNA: TGTGCCAGCAGCTTAGAGCAGGGGGCCGCAGGGCAGCCCCAGCATTTT.

The CDR3 region has the DNA TGTGCCAGCAGCCGGAGAACCGACAGGGACTCTGGAAACACCATATATTTT. Its translation is CASSRRTDRDSGNTIYF. The rearrangement uses TRBV7-9 and TRBJ1-3, with 7 positions matching TRBD1. This CDR3 is 17 amino acids long. CDR1 and CDR2 (germline): SEHNR, FQNEAQ (reference sequence). V was pared by 5 bases and J by 0 bases, with 10 bases of the junction left unmatched.

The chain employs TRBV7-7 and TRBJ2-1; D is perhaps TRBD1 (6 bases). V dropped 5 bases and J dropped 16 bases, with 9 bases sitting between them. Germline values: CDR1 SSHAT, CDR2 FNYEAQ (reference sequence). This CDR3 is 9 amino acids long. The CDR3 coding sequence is TGTGCCAGCAGCCCAGGGGTTTTCTTC. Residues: CASSPGVFF.